This is a list of T cell receptor beta chains from one sample in a study of blood T cells in healthy people across ages. TCRdb re-called the 5' RACE reads through MiXCR, storing one row per CDR3 protein. The top ten clones hold around 2.1% of a sample with over 1.5 million distinct CDR3 sequences, 49% of them seen once. Sequencing used blood. The receptors were gathered from a woman aged 40 to 50 in good health. CDR3s leave out the opening cysteine and the closing phenylalanine or tryptophan. Size is omitted from some rows. Given values are once, few, many or a class for expanded clones.

>TRBJ2-1|TRBV20-1|NA
SARVGIEYNEQF
>TRBJ1-2|TRBV20-1|few
SARIQGPNYGYT
>TRBJ2-7|TRBV6-6|few
ASSSPGLGRSYEQY
>TRBJ2-1|TRBV6-2/TRBV6-3|NA
ASSYFGRNEQF
>TRBJ2-1|TRBV28|few
ASSPHRDVF
>TRBJ2-4|TRBV7-2|few
ASSFGVAKNIQY
>TRBJ1-6|TRBV5-1|NA
ASRKTGGVYNSPLH
>TRBJ2-3|TRBV6-5|many
ASSYGGSTDTQY
>TRBJ2-1|TRBV5-6|few
ASSLASSNEQF
>TRBJ1-2|TRBV12-3/TRBV12-4|NA
ASRQTETGRNYGYT
>TRBJ2-1|TRBV7-8|NA
ASSQASGTGIHEQF
>TRBJ2-1|TRBV6-4|NA
ASSDSMTSGANNEQF
>TRBJ1-2|TRBV28|NA
ASSHDRVHGYT
>TRBJ1-1|TRBV29-1|NA
SVGRGNTEAF
>TRBJ2-3|TRBV12-3/TRBV12-4|NA
ASSLWRGSHTDTQY
>TRBJ2-1|TRBV29-1|few
SVSPDRAQF
>TRBJ1-1|TRBV3-1|NA
ASSQVVRKNTEAF
>TRBJ2-5|TRBV20-1|NA
SAPDIFQETQY
>TRBJ2-5|TRBV20-1|NA
SAPGTTQETQY
>TRBJ1-2|TRBV6-5|NA
ASSSRGGMGGYT
>NA|TRBV15|NA
ATSRDPASGETQY
>TRBJ1-2|TRBV25-1|NA
AQRTNYGYT
>TRBJ2-1|TRBV20-1|NA
SARVYRQLYNEQF
>TRBJ1-5|TRBV5-6|NA
ASSFRRTGRNQPQH
>TRBJ2-5|TRBV27|NA
ASKGLADSQETQY
>TRBJ2-1|TRBV5-1|NA
ASSLQSNEQF
>TRBJ1-1|TRBV27|NA
ASKVTVGTSKVTEAF
>TRBJ1-2|TRBV6-5|NA
ASSYGQPNAGYT
>TRBJ2-7|TRBV11-2|NA
ASSLVGGQGEQY
>NA|TRBV20-1|NA
SARDWGVSYEQY
>TRBJ2-5|TRBV2|few
ASSAGTGQQETQY
>TRBJ2-4|TRBV6-6|NA
ASSYSQGREDIQY
>TRBJ2-6|TRBV6-5|NA
ASSSGGIRANVLT
>TRBJ1-5|TRBV6-5|few
ASSYTALQPQH
>TRBJ2-3|TRBV6-5|NA
ASSYSGGVGTDTQY
>TRBJ2-7|TRBV29-1|NA
SVEGAPSYEQY